This TCR beta chain emerged from a study of neurological immune-mediated disorders. Study observations and caveats: The level of TCR clonal expansion was highest in patients with HTLV-1-associated myelopathy and lowest in multiple sclerosis, where it fell below the level seen in healthy controls. None of the CDR3 amino acid sequences in expanded clones turned up in more than one subject, which points to private repertoires in all groups.

Trimming removed 6 bases at V and 4 bases at J, with 18 bases between. The CDR3 length is 16 residues. Per the germline V gene, CDR1 is KGHSH and CDR2 is LQKENI. TCRdb passed the 5' RACE reads through MiXCR, listing each CDR3 protein once. The sample holds tens of thousands of distinct CDR3 sequences, around 4.5% seen once. For this clonotype: Its antigen is not known.

The sample consisted of PBMCs. This chain links TRBV18 with TRBJ1-4, with D uncertain. This clonotype originated in a woman between 55 and 75 years old with multiple sclerosis. The CDR3 nucleotides read TGTGCCAGCTCTCCGACTGACGGACGCAATAATGAAAAACTGTTTTTT. Its protein product is CASSPTDGRNNEKLFF.